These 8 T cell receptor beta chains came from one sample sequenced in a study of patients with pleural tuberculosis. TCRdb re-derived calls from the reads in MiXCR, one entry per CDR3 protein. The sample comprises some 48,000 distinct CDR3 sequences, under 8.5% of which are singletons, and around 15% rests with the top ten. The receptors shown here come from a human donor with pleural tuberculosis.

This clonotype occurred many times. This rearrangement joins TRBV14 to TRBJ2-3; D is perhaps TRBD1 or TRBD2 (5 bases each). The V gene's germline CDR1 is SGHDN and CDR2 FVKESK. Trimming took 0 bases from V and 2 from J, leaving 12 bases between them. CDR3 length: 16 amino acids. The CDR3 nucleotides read TGTGCCAGCAGCCAAGATCTGGGACCTCACACAGATACGCAGTATTTT. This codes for CASSQDLGPHTDTQYF. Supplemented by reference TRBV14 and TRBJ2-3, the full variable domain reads EAGVTQFPSHSVIEKGQTVTLRCDPISGHDNLYWYRRVMGKEIKFLLHFVKESKQDESGMPNNRFLAERTGGTYSTLKVQPAELEDSGVYFCASSQDLGPHTDTQYFGPGTRLTVL.

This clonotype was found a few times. The CDR3 DNA sequence: TGTGCCTGGAGTGCCAATTCACCCCTCCACTTT. This translates into CAWSANSPLHF. The chain couples TRBV30 to TRBJ1-6; no firm D call. V lost 1 base and J lost 7, with 2 bases in between. This CDR3 has 11 amino acids. Germline V gives CDR1 GTSNPN, CDR2 SVGIG (reference sequence).

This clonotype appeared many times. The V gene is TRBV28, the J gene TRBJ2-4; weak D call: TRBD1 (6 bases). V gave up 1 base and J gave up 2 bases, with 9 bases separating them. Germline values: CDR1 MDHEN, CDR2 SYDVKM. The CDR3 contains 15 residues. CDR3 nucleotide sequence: TGTGCCAGCAGTTTATTGCAGGGGTCCAAAAACATTCAGTACTTC. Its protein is CASSLLQGSKNIQYF.

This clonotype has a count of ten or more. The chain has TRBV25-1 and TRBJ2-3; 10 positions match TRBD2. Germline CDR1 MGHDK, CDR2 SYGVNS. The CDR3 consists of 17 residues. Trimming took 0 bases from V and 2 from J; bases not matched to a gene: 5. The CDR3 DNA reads TGTGCCAGCAGTGAATATGCGACTAGCGGGTTCACAGATACGCAGTATTTT. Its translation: CASSEYATSGFTDTQYF.

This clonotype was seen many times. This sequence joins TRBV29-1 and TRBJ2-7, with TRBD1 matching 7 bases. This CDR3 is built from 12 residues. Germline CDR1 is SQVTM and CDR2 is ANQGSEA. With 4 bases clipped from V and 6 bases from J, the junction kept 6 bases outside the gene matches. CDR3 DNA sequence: TGCAGCGTTGCGAGACAGGGTACCGAGCAGTACTTC. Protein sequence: CSVARQGTEQYF.

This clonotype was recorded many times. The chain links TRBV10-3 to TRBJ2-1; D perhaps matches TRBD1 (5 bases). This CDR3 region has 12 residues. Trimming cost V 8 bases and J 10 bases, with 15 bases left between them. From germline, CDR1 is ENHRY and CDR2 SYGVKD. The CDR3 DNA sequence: TGTGCCATCTCCCTGGAGACAGCGGAGCAGTTCTTC. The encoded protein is CAISLETAEQFF.

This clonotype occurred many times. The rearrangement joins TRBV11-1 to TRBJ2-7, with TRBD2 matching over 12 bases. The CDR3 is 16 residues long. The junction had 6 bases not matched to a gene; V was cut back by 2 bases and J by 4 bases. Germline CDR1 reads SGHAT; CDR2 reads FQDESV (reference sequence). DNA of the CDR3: TGTGCCAGCAGCTTATTAGTCGGACTAGCGGGGTACGAGCAGTACTTC. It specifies CASSLLVGLAGYEQYF.

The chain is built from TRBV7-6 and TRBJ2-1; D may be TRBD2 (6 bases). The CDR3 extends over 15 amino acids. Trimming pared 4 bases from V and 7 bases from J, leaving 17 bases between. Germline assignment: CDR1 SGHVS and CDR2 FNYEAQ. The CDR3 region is CASSSSGPQYNEQFF. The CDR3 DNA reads TGTGCCAGCAGCTCAAGCGGGCCGCAGTATAATGAGCAGTTCTTC.